This record looks at one T cell receptor (beta chain) sequence and its context. Its antigen is not identified. The CDR3 consists of 14 residues. V gave up 6 bases and J gave up 3 bases; unmatched junction bases: 3. CDR1 is MNHEY and CDR2 is SVGAGI in the germline V gene. TCRdb's table, derived via immunoSEQ multiplex PCR, lists solely in-frame clones and lacks some. Here the sample spans 150,000 or so clones, approximately 90% being singletons. The data originate from a study of T cell responses to AZD1222 COVID-19 vaccine. Study-level findings and limits: Females made up more of the donors, who were largely white British, and clonal diversity may have come out too low. Repertoires were sampled only after the peak T cell response. Among AZD1222 vaccinees, only five or six were seropositive at baseline. Nearly half of unique spike-specific TCRs reportedly avoided B.1.351 and B.1.1.7 mutated regions.

This sequence joins TRBV6-5 and TRBJ2-1; TRBD1 aligns across 9 bases. The sample in question was peripheral blood, obtained 28 days after the second AZD1222 dose. This receptor was taken from an adult who received the AZD1222 COVID-19 vaccine. This chain's CDR3 is CASSAGQGYNEQFF. The CDR3 DNA reads TGTGCCAGCAGCGCGGGACAGGGCTACAATGAGCAGTTCTTC.